This T cell receptor beta chain was recovered during a study of cytomegalovirus exposure and HLA in healthy donors. Each of the donors was a healthy bone marrow donor. The CDR3 contains 14 residues. Germline CDR1 is MNHEY and CDR2 is SMNVEV (reference sequence). V lost 6 bases to trimming and J lost 3 bases, with 12 bases between them. Findings and limits, study-wide: Some highly shared sequence variants likely arose as a pipeline artifact.

This PCR relied on a set of 60 Vbeta primers and 13 Jbeta primers. Assay used: immunoSEQ multiplex PCR; TCRdb lists only in-frame clones, some missing. Its table records over 100,000 clones. A note on this clone: Its cognate antigen is unknown.

V gene TRBV27 combines with J gene TRBJ1-5; D perhaps matches TRBD1 (5 bases). This sequence was found in a man aged 25 to 45 in good health and CMV-seronegative. The sample consisted of PBMCs. The CDR3 DNA reads as TGTGCCAGCAGCAACCAGGGCGCCAATCAGCCCCAGCATTTT. It is translated as CASSNQGANQPQHF.